Sequencing of this TCR beta chain was carried out in a study of spatial heterogeneity in lung cancer. Each CDR3 protein is one row after TCRdb ran MiXCR on the 5' RACE reads. The sample lists about 15,000 distinct CDR3 sequences; around 7.8% were seen once. The time point is: sample taken at primary tumor resection. Just over 70 TRACERx patients with early, untreated non-small cell lung cancer donated samples. Unsorted tumor, nontumor lung tissue or cryopreserved PBMC supplied the whole RNA. Findings and limits, study-wide: Ubiquitous expanded TCR counts tracked ubiquitous nonsynonymous mutations; regional expanded TCR counts tracked regional nonsynonymous mutations. Expanded alpha and beta TCR counts within tumors tracked tumor mutation counts.

A few counts support this clonotype. Its antigen is unidentified. A clone one base away is much larger, so this may be a read error. V shed 4 bases and J shed 5 bases, with 15 bases lying between them. CDR1 and CDR2 (germline): DFQATT, SNEGSKA (reference sequence). This CDR3 is 13 amino acids long. This TCR was sampled from a male donor with early-stage non-small cell lung cancer. The chain combines TRBV20-1 with TRBJ2-7; the D gene is possibly TRBD1 (5 bases). Material: lung tumor tissue, obtained at surgery. CDR3 nucleotides: TGCAGTGCTACCGACAGCCGTGGGGACGAGCAGTACGTC. Its translation is CSATDSRGDEQYV.